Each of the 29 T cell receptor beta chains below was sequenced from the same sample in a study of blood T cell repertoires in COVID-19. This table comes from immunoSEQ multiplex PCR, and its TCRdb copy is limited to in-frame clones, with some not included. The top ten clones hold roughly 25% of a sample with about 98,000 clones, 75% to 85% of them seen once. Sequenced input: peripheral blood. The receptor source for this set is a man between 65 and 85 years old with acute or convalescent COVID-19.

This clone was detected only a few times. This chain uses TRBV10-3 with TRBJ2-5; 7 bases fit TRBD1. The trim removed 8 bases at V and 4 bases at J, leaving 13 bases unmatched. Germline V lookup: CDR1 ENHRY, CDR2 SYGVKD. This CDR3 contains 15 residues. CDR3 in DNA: TGTGCCATCCTCACCTGGACAGGAATTCTAGAGACCCAGTACTTC. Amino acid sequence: CAILTWTGILETQYF.

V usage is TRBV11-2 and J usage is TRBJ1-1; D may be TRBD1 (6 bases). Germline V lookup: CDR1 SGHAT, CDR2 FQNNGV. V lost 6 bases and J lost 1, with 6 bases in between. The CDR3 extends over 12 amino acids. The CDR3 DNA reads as TGTGCCAGCAGGACAGGGAACACTGAAGCTTTCTTT. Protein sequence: CASRTGNTEAFF.

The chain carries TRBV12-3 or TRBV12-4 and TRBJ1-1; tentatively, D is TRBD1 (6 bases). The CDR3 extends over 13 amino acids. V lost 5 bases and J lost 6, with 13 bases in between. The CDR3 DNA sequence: TGTGCCAGCAGTCTCACAGGGTATGCTGAAGCTTTCTTT. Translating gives CASSLTGYAEAFF.

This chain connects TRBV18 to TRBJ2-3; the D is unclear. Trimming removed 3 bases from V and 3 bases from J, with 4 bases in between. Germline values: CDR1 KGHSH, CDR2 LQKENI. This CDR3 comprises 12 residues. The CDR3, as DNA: TGTGCCAGCTCACCCGGGACAGATACGCAGTATTTT. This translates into CASSPGTDTQYF. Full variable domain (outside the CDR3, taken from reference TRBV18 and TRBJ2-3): NAGVMQNPRHLVRRRGQEARLRCSPMKGHSHVYWYRQLPEEGLKFMVYLQKENIIDESGMPKERFSAEFPKEGPSILRIQQVVRGDSAAYFCASSPGTDTQYFGPGTRLTVL.

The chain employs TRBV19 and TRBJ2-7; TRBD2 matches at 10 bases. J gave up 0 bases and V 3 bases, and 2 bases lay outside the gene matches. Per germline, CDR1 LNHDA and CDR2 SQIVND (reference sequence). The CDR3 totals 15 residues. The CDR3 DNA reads TGTGCCAGTAGTATTTCTAGCGGGAGCTCCTACGAGCAGTACTTC. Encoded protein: CASSISSGSSYEQYF.

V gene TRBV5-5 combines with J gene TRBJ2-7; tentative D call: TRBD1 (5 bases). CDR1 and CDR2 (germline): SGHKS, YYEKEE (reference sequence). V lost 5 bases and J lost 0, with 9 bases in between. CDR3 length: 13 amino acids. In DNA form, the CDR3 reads TGTGCCAGCAGTTGGGGCCTCTCCTACGAGCAGTACTTC. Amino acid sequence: CASSWGLSYEQYF.

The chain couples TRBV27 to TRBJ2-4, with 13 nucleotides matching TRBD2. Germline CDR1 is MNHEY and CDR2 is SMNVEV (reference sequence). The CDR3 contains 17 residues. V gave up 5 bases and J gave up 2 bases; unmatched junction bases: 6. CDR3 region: CASSGTSGTGSKNIQYF. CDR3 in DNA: TGTGCCAGCAGTGGGACTAGCGGGACGGGGTCCAAAAACATTCAGTACTTC.

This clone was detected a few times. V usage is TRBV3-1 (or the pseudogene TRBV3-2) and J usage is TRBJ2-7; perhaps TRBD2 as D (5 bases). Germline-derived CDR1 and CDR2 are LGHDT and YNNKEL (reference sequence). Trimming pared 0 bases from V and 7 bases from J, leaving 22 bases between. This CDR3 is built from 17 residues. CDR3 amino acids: CASSQDISGYPWREQYF. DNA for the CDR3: TGTGCCAGCAGCCAAGACATCTCTGGCTATCCGTGGAGGGAGCAGTACTTC.

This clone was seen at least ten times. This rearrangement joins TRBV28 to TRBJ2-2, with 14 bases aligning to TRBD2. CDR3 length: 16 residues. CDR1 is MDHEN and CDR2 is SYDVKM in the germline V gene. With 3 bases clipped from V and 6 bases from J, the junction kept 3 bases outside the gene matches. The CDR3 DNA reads TGTGCCAGCAGTTTGACTAGCGGGAGGGTCGCCGGGGAGCTGTTTTTT. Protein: CASSLTSGRVAGELFF.

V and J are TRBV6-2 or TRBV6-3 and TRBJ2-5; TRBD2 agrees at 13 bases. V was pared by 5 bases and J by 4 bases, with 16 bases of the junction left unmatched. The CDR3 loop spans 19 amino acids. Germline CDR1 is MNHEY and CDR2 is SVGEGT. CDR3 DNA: TGTGCCAGCAGTCTAGGCTTACTAGCGGGAGGGAGCCAGGCAGAGACCCAGTACTTC. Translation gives CASSLGLLAGGSQAETQYF.

The CDR3 DNA sequence: TGTGCCTGGAGTCTAAAGATATTTTCCTATGAGCAGTTCTTC. It encodes CAWSLKIFSYEQFF. This chain links TRBV30 with TRBJ2-1; D not resolved. Germline V lookup: CDR1 GTSNPN, CDR2 SVGIG (reference sequence). The CDR3 spans 14 residues. V dropped 2 bases and J dropped 8 bases, with 16 bases sitting between them.

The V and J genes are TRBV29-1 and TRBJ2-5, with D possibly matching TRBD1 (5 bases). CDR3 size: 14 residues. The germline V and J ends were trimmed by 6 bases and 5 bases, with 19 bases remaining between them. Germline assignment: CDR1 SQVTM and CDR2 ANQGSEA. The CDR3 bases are TGCAGCGTCCGCCCAGGCCTTGGGGCGGAGACCCAGTACTTC. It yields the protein CSVRPGLGAETQYF.

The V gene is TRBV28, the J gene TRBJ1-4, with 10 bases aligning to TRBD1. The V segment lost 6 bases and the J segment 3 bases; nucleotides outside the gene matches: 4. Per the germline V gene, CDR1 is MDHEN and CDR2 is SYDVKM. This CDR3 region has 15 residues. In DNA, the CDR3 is TGTGCCAGCAGCCCGACAGGGGGCGCTAATGAAAAACTGTTTTTT. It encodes CASSPTGGANEKLFF.

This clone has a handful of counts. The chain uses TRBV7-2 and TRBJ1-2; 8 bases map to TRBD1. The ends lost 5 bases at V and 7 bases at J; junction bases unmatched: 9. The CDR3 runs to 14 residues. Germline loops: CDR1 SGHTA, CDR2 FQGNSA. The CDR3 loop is CASSIFQGAAGYTF. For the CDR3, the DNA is TGTGCCAGCAGCATTTTTCAGGGGGCCGCTGGCTACACCTTC. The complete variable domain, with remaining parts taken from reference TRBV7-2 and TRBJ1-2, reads GAGVSQSPSNKVTEKGKDVELRCDPISGHTALYWYRQSLGQGLEFLIYFQGNSAPDKSGLPSDRFSAERTGGSVSTLTIQRTQQEDSAVYLCASSIFQGAAGYTFGSGTRLTVV.

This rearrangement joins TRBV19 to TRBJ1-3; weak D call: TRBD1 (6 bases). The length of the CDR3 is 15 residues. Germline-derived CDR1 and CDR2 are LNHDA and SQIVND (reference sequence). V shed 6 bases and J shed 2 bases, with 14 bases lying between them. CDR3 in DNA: TGTGCCAGTAGAGAGGCAGGGGAGCCTGGAAACACCATATATTTT. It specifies CASREAGEPGNTIYF.

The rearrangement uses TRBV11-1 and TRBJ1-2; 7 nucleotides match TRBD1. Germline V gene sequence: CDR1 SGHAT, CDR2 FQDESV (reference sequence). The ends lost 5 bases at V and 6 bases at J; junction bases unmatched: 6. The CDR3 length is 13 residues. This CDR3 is CASSPRDRNGYTF. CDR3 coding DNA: TGTGCCAGCAGCCCAAGGGACAGAAATGGCTACACCTTC.

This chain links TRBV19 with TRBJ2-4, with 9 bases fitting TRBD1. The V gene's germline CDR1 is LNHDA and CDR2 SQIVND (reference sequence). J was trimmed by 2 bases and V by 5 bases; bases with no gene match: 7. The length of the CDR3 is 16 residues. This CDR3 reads CASSDRGDAPKNIQYF. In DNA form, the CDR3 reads TGTGCCAGTAGTGACAGGGGGGACGCCCCCAAAAACATTCAGTACTTC.

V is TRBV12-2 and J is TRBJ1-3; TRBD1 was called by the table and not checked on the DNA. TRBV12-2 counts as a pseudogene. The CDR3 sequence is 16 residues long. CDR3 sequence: CASRLGAGIHGNTIYF. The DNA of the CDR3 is TGTGCAAGTCGCTTAGGTGCAGGGATCCATGGAAACACCATATATTTT.

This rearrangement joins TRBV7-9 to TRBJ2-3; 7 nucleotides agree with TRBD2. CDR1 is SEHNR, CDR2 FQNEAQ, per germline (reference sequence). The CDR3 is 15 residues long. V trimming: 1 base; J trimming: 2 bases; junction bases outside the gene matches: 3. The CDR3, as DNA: TGTGCCAGCAGCTTAGTCGCGGGAGCCACAGATACGCAGTATTTT. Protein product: CASSLVAGATDTQYF. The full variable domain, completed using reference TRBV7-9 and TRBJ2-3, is DTGVSQNPRHKITKRGQNVTFRCDPISEHNRLYWYRQTLGQGPEFLTYFQNEAQLEKSRLLSDRFSAERPKGSFSTLEIQRTEQGDSAMYLCASSLVAGATDTQYFGPGTRLTVL.

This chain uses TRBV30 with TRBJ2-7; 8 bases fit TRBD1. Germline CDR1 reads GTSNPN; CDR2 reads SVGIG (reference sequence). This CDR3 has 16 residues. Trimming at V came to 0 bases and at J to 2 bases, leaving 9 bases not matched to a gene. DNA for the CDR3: TGTGCCTGGAGTGTGAGGGTGACAGGGGACACCTACGAGCAGTACTTC. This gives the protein CAWSVRVTGDTYEQYF.

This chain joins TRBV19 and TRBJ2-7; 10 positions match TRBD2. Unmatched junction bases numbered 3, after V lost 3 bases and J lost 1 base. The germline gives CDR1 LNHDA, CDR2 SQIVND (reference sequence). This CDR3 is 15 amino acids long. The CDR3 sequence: CASSMIAGGSYEQYF. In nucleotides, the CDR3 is TGTGCCAGTAGTATGATAGCGGGGGGATCCTACGAGCAGTACTTC.

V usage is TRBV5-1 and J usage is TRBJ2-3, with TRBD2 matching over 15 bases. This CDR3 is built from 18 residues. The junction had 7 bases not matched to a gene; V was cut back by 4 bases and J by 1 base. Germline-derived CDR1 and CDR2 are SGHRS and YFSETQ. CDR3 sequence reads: CASSPGTSGRFGTDTQYF. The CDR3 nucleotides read TGCGCCAGCAGCCCCGGGACTAGCGGGAGGTTTGGCACAGATACGCAGTATTTT.

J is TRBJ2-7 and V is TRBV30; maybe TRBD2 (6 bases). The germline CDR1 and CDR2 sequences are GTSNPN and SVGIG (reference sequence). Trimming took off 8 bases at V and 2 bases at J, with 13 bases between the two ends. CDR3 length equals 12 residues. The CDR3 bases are TGTGCCCGGGGGTCCCTACCCTACGAGCAGTACTTC. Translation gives CARGSLPYEQYF.

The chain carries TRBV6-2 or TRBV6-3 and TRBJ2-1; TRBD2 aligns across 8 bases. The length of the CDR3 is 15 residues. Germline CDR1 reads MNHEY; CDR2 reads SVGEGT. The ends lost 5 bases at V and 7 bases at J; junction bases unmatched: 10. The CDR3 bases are TGTGCCAGCAGTCAAGTGGGGACTAGTAGGAATGAGCAGTTCTTC. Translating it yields CASSQVGTSRNEQFF.

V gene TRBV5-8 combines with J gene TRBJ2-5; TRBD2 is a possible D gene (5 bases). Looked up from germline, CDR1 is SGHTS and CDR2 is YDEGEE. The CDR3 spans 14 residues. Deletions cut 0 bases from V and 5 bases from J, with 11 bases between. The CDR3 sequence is CASSLVPAVETQYF. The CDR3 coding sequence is TGTGCCAGCAGCTTGGTTCCAGCGGTGGAGACCCAGTACTTC.

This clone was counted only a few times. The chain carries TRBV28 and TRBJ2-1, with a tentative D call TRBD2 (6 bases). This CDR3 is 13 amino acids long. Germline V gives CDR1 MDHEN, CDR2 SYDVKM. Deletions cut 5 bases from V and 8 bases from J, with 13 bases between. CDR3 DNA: TGTGCCAGCAGTCCTTTAGGGAGGCATGAGCAGTTCTTC. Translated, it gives CASSPLGRHEQFF.

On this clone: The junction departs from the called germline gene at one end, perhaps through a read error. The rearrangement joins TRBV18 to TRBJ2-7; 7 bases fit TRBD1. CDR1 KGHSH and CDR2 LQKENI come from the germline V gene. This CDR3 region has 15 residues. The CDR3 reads CASSPRTGYSHEQYF. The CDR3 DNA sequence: TGTGCCAGCTCACCAAGGACAGGTTACTCCCACGAGCAGTACTTC.

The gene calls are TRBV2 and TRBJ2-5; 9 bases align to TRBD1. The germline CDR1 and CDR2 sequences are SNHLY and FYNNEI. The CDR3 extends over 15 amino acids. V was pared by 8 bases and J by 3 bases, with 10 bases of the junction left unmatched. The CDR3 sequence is CASFFPGTGKETQYF. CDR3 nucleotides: TGTGCCAGCTTTTTCCCCGGGACAGGGAAAGAGACCCAGTACTTC.

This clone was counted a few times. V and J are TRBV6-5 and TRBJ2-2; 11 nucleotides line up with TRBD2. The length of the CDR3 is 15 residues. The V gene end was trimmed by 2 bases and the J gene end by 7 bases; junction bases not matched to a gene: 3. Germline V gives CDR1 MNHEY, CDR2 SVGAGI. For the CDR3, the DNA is TGTGCCAGCAGTTACATCCTAGCGGGAGGCGGGGAGCTGTTTTTT. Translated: CASSYILAGGGELFF.